The clone carrying this T cell receptor (beta chain) has just a few counts. This record belongs to a study of blood T cell repertoires in COVID-19. Turning to the study itself: PBMCs, B-cell-depleted T cells, or T cells were the source of the cDNA or gDNA that made up the material.

CDR3 size: 16 residues. CDR1 and CDR2 (germline): SNHLY, FYNNEI. With 4 bases clipped from V and 2 bases from J, the junction kept 9 bases outside the gene matches. Assay used: immunoSEQ multiplex PCR; TCRdb lists only in-frame clones, some missing. Of around 160,000 clones in the sample, approximately 80% are singletons; the top ten hold 4.5% to 7.5%. What was sequenced was PBMCs or T cells enriched from blood (not recorded which). The sequence was obtained from a man aged 35 to 55 who had recovered from COVID-19. The chain couples TRBV2 to TRBJ2-5; 8 bases match TRBD1. The CDR3 sequence is CASSVGETGVQETQYF. The DNA for the CDR3 is TGTGCCAGCAGTGTTGGGGAGACAGGGGTACAAGAGACCCAGTACTTC.